These 18 T cell receptor beta chains originate from one sample sequenced in a study of cytomegalovirus exposure and HLA in healthy donors. Vbeta (60) and Jbeta (13) primers were used in the PCR. This table comes from immunoSEQ multiplex PCR, and its TCRdb copy is limited to in-frame clones, with some not included. Of 200,000 or so clones listed, approximately 78% were seen once; the top ten hold 6.5%. Sequenced material: PBMCs. The receptors derive from a woman aged 50 to 65 in good health and CMV-seropositive.

J is TRBJ1-4 and V is TRBV9, with D possibly TRBD1 on 5 matching bases. The germline gives CDR1 SGDLS, CDR2 YYNGEE. Between the trimmed V and J ends, which lost 2 bases and 8 bases, there was a span of 16 bases. CDR3 length: 15 amino acids. The CDR3 loop reads CASSVSGGLGEKLFF. The CDR3 DNA sequence: TGTGCCAGCAGCGTCTCCGGGGGACTGGGCGAAAAACTGTTTTTT.

The chain carries TRBV28 and TRBJ1-6; D not resolved. The V gene's germline CDR1 is MDHEN and CDR2 SYDVKM. V was shortened by 3 bases and J by 0 bases, with 6 bases between the two germline ends. The CDR3 consists of 15 residues. The CDR3 nucleotides are TGTGCCAGCAGTTTTGCGGGCTCCTATAATTCACCCCTCCACTTT. Translating it yields CASSFAGSYNSPLHF. The full variable domain, with the rest looked up from reference TRBV28 and TRBJ1-6, is DVKVTQSSRYLVKRTGEKVFLECVQDMDHENMFWYRQDPGLGLRLIYFSYDVKMKEKGDIPEGYSVSREKKERFSLILESASTNQTSMYLCASSFAGSYNSPLHFGNGTRLTVT.

This chain connects TRBV15 to TRBJ2-6; TRBD1 agrees at 7 bases. The CDR3 is 16 amino acids. The V gene end was trimmed by 8 bases and the J gene end by 0 bases; junction bases not matched to a gene: 7. From germline, CDR1 is LNHNV and CDR2 YYDKDF (reference sequence). CDR3 residues: CATQGQRSSGANVLTF. DNA of the CDR3: TGTGCCACCCAGGGACAGCGGAGCTCTGGGGCCAACGTCCTGACTTTC.

This clone was seen a single time. J is TRBJ1-1 and V is TRBV27; D is perhaps TRBD1 (6 bases). V was pared by 5 bases and J by 2 bases, with 15 bases between. This CDR3 is built from 15 residues. Germline values: CDR1 MNHEY, CDR2 SMNVEV (reference sequence). Here the CDR3 reads CASSPLQGINTEAFF. The DNA of the CDR3 is TGTGCCAGCAGTCCGTTACAGGGAATAAACACTGAAGCTTTCTTT.

The V and J genes are TRBV19 and TRBJ2-2; D might be TRBD2 (6 bases). Germline-derived CDR1 and CDR2 are LNHDA and SQIVND (reference sequence). This CDR3 spans 18 amino acids. V lost 7 bases, J lost 1 base, and 22 bases lay in between. CDR3 sequence: CASTRPPWDSGNTGELFF. In DNA form, the CDR3 reads TGTGCCAGTACTCGGCCACCGTGGGATAGCGGGAACACCGGGGAGCTGTTTTTT.

This clone has just a few counts. The chain has TRBV7-9 and TRBJ2-2, with 13 bases matching TRBD2. CDR3 length: 19 residues. The V segment lost 2 bases and the J segment 4 bases; nucleotides outside the gene matches: 10. CDR1 SEHNR and CDR2 FQNEAQ come from the germline V gene (reference sequence). This CDR3 reads CASSLTAGLAGYITGELFF. In nucleotides, the CDR3 is TGTGCCAGCAGCTTAACAGCGGGACTAGCGGGGTACATCACCGGGGAGCTGTTTTTT.

A remark on this clone: Given a much more abundant clone one base away, this may be a read error. The rearrangement uses TRBV6-1 and TRBJ2-7; TRBD1 is a possible D gene (6 bases). Trimming removed 6 bases at V and 4 bases at J, with 10 bases between. Per the germline V gene, CDR1 is MNHNS and CDR2 is SASEGT. The CDR3 has 12 residues. The CDR3 is CASSRGEYEQYF. The CDR3, as DNA: TGTGCCAGCAGCAGGGGAGAGTACGAGCAGTACTTC.

The V gene is TRBV19, the J gene TRBJ1-1; maybe TRBD1 (6 bases). V was trimmed by 4 bases and J by 6 bases, leaving 12 bases between them. This CDR3 contains 13 residues. Per the germline V gene, CDR1 is LNHDA and CDR2 is SQIVND (reference sequence). CDR3 sequence (DNA): TGTGCCAGTAGTACTCGTGGGGGCCCTGAAGCTTTCTTT. Translated: CASSTRGGPEAFF.

The chain carries TRBV9 and TRBJ1-1; 9 bases match TRBD1. The CDR3 runs to 13 residues. Germline CDR1 reads SGDLS; CDR2 reads YYNGEE. Trimming cost V 3 bases and J 5 bases; bases outside gene matches: 2. The CDR3 here is CASSAGQGTEAFF. For the CDR3, the DNA is TGTGCCAGCAGCGCGGGACAGGGTACTGAAGCTTTCTTT.

The chain employs TRBV9 and TRBJ2-7; 10 nucleotides align to TRBD2. There are 16 residues in the CDR3. V was clipped by 0 bases and J by 2 bases; unmatched bases: 5. Germline V gives CDR1 SGDLS, CDR2 YYNGEE. The CDR3 spells CASSVGGTSDTYEQYF. DNA of the CDR3: TGTGCCAGCAGCGTAGGTGGGACTAGCGACACCTACGAGCAGTACTTC.

The chain joins TRBV20-1 to TRBJ2-5; D unclear. CDR1 DFQATT and CDR2 SNEGSKA come from the germline V gene (reference sequence). The CDR3 runs to 11 residues. The V and J ends lost 1 base and 5 bases respectively, with 5 bases between them. CDR3 in amino acids: CSARVGETQYF. CDR3 nucleotide sequence: TGCAGTGCTAGAGTCGGGGAGACCCAGTACTTC.

The chain combines TRBV14 with TRBJ2-2; D is unclear. Germline V lookup: CDR1 SGHDN, CDR2 FVKESK. Trimming took off 3 bases at V and 1 base at J, with 6 bases between the two ends. The CDR3 totals 14 residues. CDR3 sequence: CASSQLLNTGELFF. In DNA, the CDR3 is TGTGCCAGCAGCCAGTTACTGAACACCGGGGAGCTGTTTTTT.

The chain carries TRBV7-9 and TRBJ2-3; D perhaps matches TRBD1 (6 bases). Germline values: CDR1 SEHNR, CDR2 FQNEAQ (reference sequence). V lost 4 bases and J lost 0, with 11 bases in between. There are 15 residues in the CDR3. As DNA, the CDR3 is TGTGCCAGCAGCTACTGGGGGCAAAGCACAGATACGCAGTATTTT. This gives the protein CASSYWGQSTDTQYF.

This rearrangement joins TRBV10-3 to TRBJ2-3; TRBD2 agrees at 7 bases. The V gene's germline CDR1 is ENHRY and CDR2 SYGVKD. V was clipped by 5 bases and J by 1 base; unmatched bases: 6. The CDR3 has 15 residues. The CDR3 DNA sequence: TGTGCCATCAGTTCTAGCGGACTTGGCACAGATACGCAGTATTTT. Its translation: CAISSSGLGTDTQYF.

CDR3 nucleotides: TGTGCCAGCAGCTTAAGGCCGAACCTGGCGGGAGGCATAACAGATACGCAGTATTTT. This codes for CASSLRPNLAGGITDTQYF. The chain recombines TRBV7-9 with TRBJ2-3, with 8 bases matching TRBD2. The germline gives CDR1 SEHNR, CDR2 FQNEAQ (reference sequence). The CDR3 is 19 amino acids. Trimming took 2 bases from V and 3 from J; bases not matched to a gene: 16.

This chain uses TRBV15 with TRBJ2-1, with TRBD2 matching 7 bases. Germline CDR1 LNHNV, CDR2 YYDKDF (reference sequence). The CDR3 has 15 residues. Trimming at V came to 0 bases and at J to 9 bases, leaving 8 bases not matched to a gene. The CDR3 nucleotides are TGTGCCACCAGCAGAGATGCGGGCGGGGGTGTTGAGCAGTTCTTC. Its translation: CATSRDAGGGVEQFF.

The chain uses TRBV5-5 and TRBJ2-7; 9 nucleotides align to TRBD1. Germline loops: CDR1 SGHKS, CDR2 YYEKEE (reference sequence). After removal of 4 bases from V and 2 bases from J, the junction contained 4 bases not matched to a gene. This CDR3 comprises 14 residues. This chain's CDR3 is CASSLGTGPYEQYF. Written as DNA, the CDR3 is TGTGCCAGCAGCCTCGGGACAGGGCCCTACGAGCAGTACTTC.

The chain has TRBV6-5 and TRBJ1-6; D perhaps matches TRBD1 (6 bases). The CDR3 runs to 15 residues. CDR1 MNHEY and CDR2 SVGAGI come from the germline V gene. Trimming stripped 6 bases from V and 0 bases from J, with 9 bases between. The CDR3 coding sequence is TGTGCCAGCAGCGAGACAGGCTCCTATAATTCACCCCTCCACTTT. Its translation: CASSETGSYNSPLHF.